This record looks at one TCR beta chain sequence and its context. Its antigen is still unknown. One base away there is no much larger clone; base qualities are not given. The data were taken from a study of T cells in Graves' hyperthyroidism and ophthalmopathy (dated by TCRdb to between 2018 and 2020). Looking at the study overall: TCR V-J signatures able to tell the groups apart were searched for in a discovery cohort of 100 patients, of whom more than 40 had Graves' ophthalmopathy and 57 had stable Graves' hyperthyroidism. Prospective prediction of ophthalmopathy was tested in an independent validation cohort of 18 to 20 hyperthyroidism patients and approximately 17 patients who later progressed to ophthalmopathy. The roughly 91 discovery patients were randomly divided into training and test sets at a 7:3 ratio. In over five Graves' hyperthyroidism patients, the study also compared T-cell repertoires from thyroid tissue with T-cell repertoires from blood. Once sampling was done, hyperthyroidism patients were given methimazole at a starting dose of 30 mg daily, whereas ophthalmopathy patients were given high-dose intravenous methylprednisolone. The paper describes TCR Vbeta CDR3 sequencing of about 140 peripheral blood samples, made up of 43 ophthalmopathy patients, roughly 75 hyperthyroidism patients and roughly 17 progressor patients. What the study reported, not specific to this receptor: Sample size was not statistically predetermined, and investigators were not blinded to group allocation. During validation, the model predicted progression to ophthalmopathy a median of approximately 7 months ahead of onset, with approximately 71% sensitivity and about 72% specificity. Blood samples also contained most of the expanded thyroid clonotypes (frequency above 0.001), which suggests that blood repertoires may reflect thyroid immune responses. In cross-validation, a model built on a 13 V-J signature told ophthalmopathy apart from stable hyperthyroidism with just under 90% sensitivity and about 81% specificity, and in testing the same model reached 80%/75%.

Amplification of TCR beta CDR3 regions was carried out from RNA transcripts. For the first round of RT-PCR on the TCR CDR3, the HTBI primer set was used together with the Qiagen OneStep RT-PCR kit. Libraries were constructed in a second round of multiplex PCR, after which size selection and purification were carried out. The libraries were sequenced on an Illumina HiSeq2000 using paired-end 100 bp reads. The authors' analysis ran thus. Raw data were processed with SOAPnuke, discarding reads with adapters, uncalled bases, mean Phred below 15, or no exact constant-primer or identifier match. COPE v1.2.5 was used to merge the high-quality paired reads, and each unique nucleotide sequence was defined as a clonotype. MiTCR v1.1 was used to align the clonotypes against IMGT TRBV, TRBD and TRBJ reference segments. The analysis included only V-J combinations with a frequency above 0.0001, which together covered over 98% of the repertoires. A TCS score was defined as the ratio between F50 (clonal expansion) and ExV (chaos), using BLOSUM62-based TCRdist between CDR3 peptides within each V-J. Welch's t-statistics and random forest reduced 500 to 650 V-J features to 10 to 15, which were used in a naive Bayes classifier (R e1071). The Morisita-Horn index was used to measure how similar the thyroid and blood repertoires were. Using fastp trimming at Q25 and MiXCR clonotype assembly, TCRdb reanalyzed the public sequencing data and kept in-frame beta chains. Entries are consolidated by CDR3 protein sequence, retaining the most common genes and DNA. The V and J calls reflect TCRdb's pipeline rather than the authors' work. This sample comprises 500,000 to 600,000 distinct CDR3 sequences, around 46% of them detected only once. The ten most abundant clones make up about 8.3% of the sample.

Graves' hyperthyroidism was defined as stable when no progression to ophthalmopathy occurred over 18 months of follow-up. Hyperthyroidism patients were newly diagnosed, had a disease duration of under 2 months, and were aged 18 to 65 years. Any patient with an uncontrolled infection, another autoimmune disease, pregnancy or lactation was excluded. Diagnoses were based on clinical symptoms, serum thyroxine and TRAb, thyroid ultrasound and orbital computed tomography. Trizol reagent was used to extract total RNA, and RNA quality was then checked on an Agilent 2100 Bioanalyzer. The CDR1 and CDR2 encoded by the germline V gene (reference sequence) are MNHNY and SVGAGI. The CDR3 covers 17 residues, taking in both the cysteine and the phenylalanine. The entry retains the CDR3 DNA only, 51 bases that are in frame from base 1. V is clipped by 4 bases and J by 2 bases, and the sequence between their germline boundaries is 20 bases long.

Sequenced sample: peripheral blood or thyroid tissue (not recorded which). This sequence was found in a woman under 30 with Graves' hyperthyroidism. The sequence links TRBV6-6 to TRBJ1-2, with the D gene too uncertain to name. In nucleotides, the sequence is TGTGCCAGCAGTTTATCGGGTGGACTTTGGCAGAACTATGGCTACACCTTC. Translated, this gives CASSLSGGLWQNYGYTF.